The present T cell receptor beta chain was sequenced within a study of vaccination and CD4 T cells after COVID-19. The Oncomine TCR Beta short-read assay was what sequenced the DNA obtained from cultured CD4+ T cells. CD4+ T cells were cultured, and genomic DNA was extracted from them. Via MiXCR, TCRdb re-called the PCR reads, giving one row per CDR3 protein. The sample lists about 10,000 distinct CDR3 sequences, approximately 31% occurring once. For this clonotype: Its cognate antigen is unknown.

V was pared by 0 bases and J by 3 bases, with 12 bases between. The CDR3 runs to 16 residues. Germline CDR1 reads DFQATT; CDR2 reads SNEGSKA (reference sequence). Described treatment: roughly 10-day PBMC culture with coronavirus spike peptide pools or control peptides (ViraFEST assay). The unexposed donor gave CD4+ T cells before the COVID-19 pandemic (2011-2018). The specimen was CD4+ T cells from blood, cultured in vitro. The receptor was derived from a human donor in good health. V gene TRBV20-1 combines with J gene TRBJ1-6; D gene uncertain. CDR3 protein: CSARDLASCYNSPLHF. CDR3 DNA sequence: TGCAGTGCTAGAGATTTGGCTAGCTGCTATAATTCACCCCTCCACTTT.